Below are 11 T cell receptor beta chains sequenced from a single sample in a study of T cells after posttransplantation cyclophosphamide. Control samples came 1 year after myeloablative marrow transplants with methotrexate plus calcineurin inhibitor. The data were produced by immunoSEQ multiplex PCR, yet TCRdb's version contains in-frame clones alone and is incomplete. This table holds about 15,000 clones, around 82% found once. The material sequenced was PBMCs, taken roughly 350 days after allogeneic stem cell transplant with calcineurin inhibitor and methotrexate. These TCRs come from a male patient aged 18 to 35 who received an allogeneic stem cell transplant from a related donor, was CMV-positive, and had no GVHD. The graft donor may be the source of some T cells.

This clone was seen once. J is TRBJ2-1 and V is TRBV19; TRBD2 matches at 13 bases. This CDR3 contains 17 residues. CDR1 is LNHDA and CDR2 is SQIVND in the germline V gene (reference sequence). Unmatched junction bases numbered 11, after V lost 3 bases and J lost 9 bases. The DNA of the CDR3 is TGTGCCAGTAGTATGAGACTAGCGGGAGGCCAGCAGAGTGAGCAGTTCTTC. Residues: CASSMRLAGGQQSEQFF.

This clone was picked up a small number of times. The rearrangement uses TRBV28 and TRBJ2-7; D possibly corresponds to TRBD1 (6 bases). The CDR3 consists of 12 residues. Germline values: CDR1 MDHEN, CDR2 SYDVKM. V lost 6 bases and J 12 bases, leaving 18 bases between the germline ends. The CDR3 here is CASSPGHRILYF. The CDR3, as DNA: TGTGCCAGCAGCCCGGGACATAGAATACTGTACTTC. Together with reference TRBV28 and TRBJ2-7, the CDR3 gives the full variable domain: DVKVTQSSRYLVKRTGEKVFLECVQDMDHENMFWYRQDPGLGLRLIYFSYDVKMKEKGDIPEGYSVSREKKERFSLILESASTNQTSMYLCASSPGHRILYFGPGTRLTVT.

This chain uses TRBV6-4 with TRBJ2-1; no firm D call. This CDR3 contains 13 residues. Germline-derived CDR1 and CDR2 are MRHNA and SNTAGT. V lost 0 bases and J lost 10, with 10 bases in between. In DNA form, the CDR3 reads TGTGCCAGCAGTGACTCAGCAAGAGGAGAGCAGTTCTTC. Translated: CASSDSARGEQFF.

About this clone: Compared with germline, one end of the junction differs, possibly owing to a read error. The chain is built from TRBV27 and TRBJ2-1, with D perhaps matching TRBD1 (6 bases). This CDR3 contains 15 residues. The germline gives CDR1 MNHEY, CDR2 SMNVEV (reference sequence). In nucleotides, the CDR3 is TGTGCCAGCAGTTCCGGGACACCCCGTTACAAAGAGCAGTTCTTC. The encoded protein is CASSSGTPRYKEQFF.

The chain has TRBV4-1 and TRBJ2-7; tentative D call: TRBD1 (5 bases). Germline V gives CDR1 MGHRA, CDR2 YSYEKL. The CDR3 has 15 amino acids. Trimming cost V 1 base and J 0 bases, with 10 bases left between them. CDR3 nucleotides: TGCGCCAGCAGCCAAGGACAGACCGCCTCCTACGAGCAGTACTTC. It yields the protein CASSQGQTASYEQYF.

The rearrangement uses TRBV28 and TRBJ1-5; TRBD1 might be the D (5 bases). CDR3 length: 13 residues. The V and J ends lost 6 bases and 3 bases respectively, with 9 bases between them. CDR1 and CDR2 from the germline V gene are MDHEN and SYDVKM. The CDR3 DNA follows: TGTGCCAGCAGCGACAGCCACAATCAGCCCCAGCATTTT. Its translation is CASSDSHNQPQHF.

In the case of this clone: This CDR3 is also generated by other DNA sequences in the sample. CDR3 nucleotides: TGCGCCAGCAGCCCAGGGGAAGATACGCAGTATTTT. Translation gives CASSPGEDTQYF. The rearrangement uses TRBV5-1 and TRBJ2-3; D perhaps matches TRBD1 (6 bases). CDR3 size: 12 residues. Germline values: CDR1 SGHRS, CDR2 YFSETQ. With 4 bases removed from V and 5 bases from J, the gap between germline ends came to 8 bases.

This clone has only a few counts. This chain uses TRBV6-6 with TRBJ2-5, with 7 bases matching TRBD2. Germline assignment: CDR1 MNHNY and CDR2 SVGAGI (reference sequence). The junction had 10 bases not matched to a gene; V was cut back by 5 bases and J by 4 bases. The CDR3 spans 15 residues. The CDR3 spells CASSPAAGTTETQYF. CDR3 DNA: TGTGCCAGCAGTCCCGCCGCCGGGACTACAGAGACCCAGTACTTC.

The chain joins TRBV27 to TRBJ2-5, with TRBD1 as a possible D gene (5 bases). The J call may be faulty, since TRBJ2-7 better matches the DNA end. Germline lookup yields CDR1 MNHEY and CDR2 SMNVEV (reference sequence). The CDR3 consists of 14 residues. The CDR3 spells CASSFLAGLNEQYF. The CDR3 DNA reads as TGTGCCAGCAGTTTCTTGGCAGGGTTGAACGAGCAGTACTTC.

V is TRBV10-3 and J is TRBJ1-2; 11 bases agree with TRBD1. The CDR3 runs to 13 residues. In germline, CDR1 is ENHRY, CDR2 SYGVKD. V gave up 8 bases and J gave up 7 bases; unmatched junction bases: 6. This CDR3 reads CAIGGQGAGGYTF. Here the CDR3 DNA reads TGTGCCATCGGAGGACAGGGGGCGGGTGGCTACACCTTC.

V and J are TRBV25-1 and TRBJ1-4; 8 bases line up with TRBD1. The CDR3 has 14 amino acids. J was trimmed by 7 bases and V by 4 bases; bases with no gene match: 5. CDR1 and CDR2 (germline): MGHDK, SYGVNS. The CDR3 here is CASSAQGAGEKLFF. The CDR3 nucleotides are TGTGCCAGCAGTGCGCAGGGGGCGGGTGAAAAACTGTTTTTT.